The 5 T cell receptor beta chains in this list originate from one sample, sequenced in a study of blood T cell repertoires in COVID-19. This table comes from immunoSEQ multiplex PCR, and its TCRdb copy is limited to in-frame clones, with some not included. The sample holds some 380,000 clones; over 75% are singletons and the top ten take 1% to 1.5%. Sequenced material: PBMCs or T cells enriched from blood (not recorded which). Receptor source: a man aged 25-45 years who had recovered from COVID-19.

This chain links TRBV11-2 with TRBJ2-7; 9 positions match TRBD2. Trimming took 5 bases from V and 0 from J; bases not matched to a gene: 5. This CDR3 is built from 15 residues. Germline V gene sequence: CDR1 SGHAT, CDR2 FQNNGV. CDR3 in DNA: TGTGCCAGCAGCCCGGCGGGGGGGATCTCCTACGAGCAGTACTTC. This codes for CASSPAGGISYEQYF.

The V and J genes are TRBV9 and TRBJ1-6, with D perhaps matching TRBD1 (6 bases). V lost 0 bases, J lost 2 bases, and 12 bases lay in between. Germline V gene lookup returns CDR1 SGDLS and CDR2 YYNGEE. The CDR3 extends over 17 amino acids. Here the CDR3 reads CASSVAPDRPYNSPLHF. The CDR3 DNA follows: TGTGCCAGCAGCGTAGCCCCGGACAGACCCTATAATTCACCCCTCCACTTT.

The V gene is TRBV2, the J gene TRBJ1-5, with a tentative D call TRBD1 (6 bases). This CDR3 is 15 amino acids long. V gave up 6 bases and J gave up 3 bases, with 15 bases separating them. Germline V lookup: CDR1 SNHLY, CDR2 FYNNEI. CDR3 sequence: CASRVTYRDNQPQHF. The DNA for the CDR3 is TGTGCCAGCAGGGTGACCTACAGGGACAATCAGCCCCAGCATTTT.

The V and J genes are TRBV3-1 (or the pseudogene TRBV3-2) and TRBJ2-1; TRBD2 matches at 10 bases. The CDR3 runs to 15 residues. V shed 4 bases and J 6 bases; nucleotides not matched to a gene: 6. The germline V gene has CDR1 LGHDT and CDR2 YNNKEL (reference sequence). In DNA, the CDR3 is TGTGCCAGCAGCCTCAGCGGGGGGGCCCCCAATGAGCAGTTCTTC. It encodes CASSLSGGAPNEQFF.

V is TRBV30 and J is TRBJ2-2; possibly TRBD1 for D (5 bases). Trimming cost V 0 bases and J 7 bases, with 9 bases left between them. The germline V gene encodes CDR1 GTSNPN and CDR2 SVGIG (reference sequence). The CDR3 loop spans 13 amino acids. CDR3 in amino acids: CAWSVQGVGELFF. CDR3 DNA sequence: TGTGCCTGGAGTGTACAAGGGGTCGGGGAGCTGTTTTTT.